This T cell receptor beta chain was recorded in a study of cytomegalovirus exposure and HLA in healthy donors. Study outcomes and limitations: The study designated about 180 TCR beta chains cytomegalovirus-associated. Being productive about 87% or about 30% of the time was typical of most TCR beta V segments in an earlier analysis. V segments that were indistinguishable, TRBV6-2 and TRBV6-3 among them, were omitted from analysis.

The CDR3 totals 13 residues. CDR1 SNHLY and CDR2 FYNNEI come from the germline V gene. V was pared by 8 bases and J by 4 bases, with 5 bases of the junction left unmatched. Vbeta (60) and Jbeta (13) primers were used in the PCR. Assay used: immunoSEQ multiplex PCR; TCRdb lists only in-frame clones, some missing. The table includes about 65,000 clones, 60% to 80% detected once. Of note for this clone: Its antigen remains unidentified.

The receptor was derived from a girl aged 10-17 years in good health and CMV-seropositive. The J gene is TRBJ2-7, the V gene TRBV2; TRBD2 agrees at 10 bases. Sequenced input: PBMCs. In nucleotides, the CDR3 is TGTGCCAGCGATGGACTAGCGGATTACGAGCAGTACTTC. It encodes CASDGLADYEQYF.